This T cell receptor beta chain was recorded in a study of blood T cell repertoires in COVID-19 (dated by TCRdb to 2020 to 2022). A note on the overall study: The collaborator samples originated in the United States, Italy and Spain and spanned the acute and convalescent phases of COVID-19. Where available, HLA class I and class II types were taken from metadata supplied by the sample provider and were not determined by assay-based typing. The samples were drawn from two sources: the first 160 participants of the ongoing ImmuneRACE study, and over 950 subjects contributed by 6 global collaborators. Sample metadata almost always included a de-identified subject ID, COVID-19 status, age in years and sex. The repertoires were released in a freely available public database meant as a resource for research on the immune response to SARS-CoV-2. The prospective study material was composed of cDNA or gDNA derived from T cells, B-cell-depleted T cells, or PBMCs. Subjects who had been exposed to COVID-19, were actively infected with it, or had recovered from it provided the deeply sampled blood TCRbeta repertoires that made up the dataset.

TCRbeta CDR3 regions were amplified from genomic DNA by means of the immunoSEQ Assay, a bias-controlled multiplex PCR. As for the original processing: Within the assay, amplification of reference gene primers was used to estimate how many nucleated cells each sample contained. Sequence reads were collapsed and filtered to measure the absolute abundance of every unique TCRbeta CDR3 rearrangement. For each sample, productive Simpson clonality was calculated by taking the square root of Simpson's diversity index across productive rearrangements. TCRdb mirrors the immuneACCESS table, restricted to in-frame sequences. Some clones are absent from its copies; in checked studies, under half trace to an unresolved V gene, and the reason for the others is unknown. For V, J and clone size, that table is used; D and trimming come from the DNA. This sample lists hundreds of thousands of clones; around 86% were detected once. The top ten clonotypes cover about 4.1% of the sample.

Participants in the prospective study were enrolled through a virtual design, were aged about 18 to 89 years, and lived in roughly 25 United States geographic areas. Cohort assignment in the prospective study relied on participant-reported clinical history from a screening survey and a study questionnaire. In the prospective study, whole blood, serum and a nasopharyngeal or oropharyngeal swab were collected from each participant by mobile phlebotomists. Additional blood draws and questionnaires over a 2-month period could optionally be provided by prospective study participants. Blood samples from the prospective study were shipped frozen or at room temperature prior to DNA extraction. As regards this clone: This receptor's antigen is unknown. No base-level quality is on record; no much larger clone is a single base apart.

The CDR3 has 14 amino acids, counting the end cysteine and phenylalanine. The sequence is cut down to CDR3 DNA, 42 bases in frame from base 1. V loses 4 bases of germline sequence and J loses 2 bases, and the interval between the two ends is 12 bases. Via the germline V gene (reference sequence), CDR1 is LNHDA and CDR2 SQIVND. The study at large found these results: The amount of clinical and demographic metadata varied by source and participant and was provided uncurated.

The chain was built from TRBV19 and TRBJ2-7; the D gene is possibly TRBD2, with 6 bases matching. Sequencing was carried out using PBMCs or T cells enriched from blood (not recorded which). This receptor was identified in a woman in her thirties or forties with acute COVID-19. The nucleotide sequence reads as follows: TGTGCCAGTAGTAGGCGGGATGGAACCTACGAGCAGTACTTC. Its translation is CASSRRDGTYEQYF.